This T cell receptor (beta chain) comes out of a study of cytomegalovirus exposure and HLA in healthy donors. The V end lost 6 bases, the J end lost 2 bases, and 14 bases lay between the germline ends. The germline V gene has CDR1 MNHEY and CDR2 SVGAGI. This CDR3 region has 15 residues. The study ran its PCR with 60 Vbeta and 13 Jbeta primers. TCRdb's copy holds only in-frame clones and misses some; the assay was immunoSEQ multiplex PCR. The listing records 100,000 to 150,000 clones. Note on this clone: Its antigen is unidentified. The sample has other DNA sequences that encode this CDR3 too.

Whole-study results and caveats: Available immune exposure information was restricted to CMV serostatus only. More clonal expansion characterized HLA-associated TCR beta chains than equally common others in a later analysis. Earlier analysis looked at TCR beta V segments, and most were productive about 90% or about 30% of the time.

The J gene is TRBJ1-5, the V gene TRBV6-5; no definite D call. This TCR was sampled from a woman aged 40 to 50 in good health and CMV-seropositive. The sequenced sample was PBMCs. The CDR3 DNA follows: TGTGCCAGCAGCTCCACGGGGATTGGCAATCAGCCCCAGCATTTT. Translation: CASSSTGIGNQPQHF.